The rows below give T cell receptor beta chains drawn from one sample of a study of cytomegalovirus exposure and HLA in healthy donors. The table came from immunoSEQ multiplex PCR; TCRdb's copy has only in-frame clones and leaves some out. This sample yields 250,000 to 400,000 clones, of which 88% are seen a single time; over 0.9% belongs to the top ten. Sample: PBMCs. The receptors here all came from a man younger than 40 in good health and CMV-seronegative. Both conserved end residues are part of each CDR3. Fields, in order: V gene, clone size, D gene, J gene, CDR3 DNA, CDR3 protein. A D gene is named only where the DNA matches it firmly. Rows may omit the clone size; those that give it use once, few, many or a size class.

TRBV7-9	-	-	TRBJ1-3	TGTGCCAGCAGCTTCGGGGTATCCGGAAACACCATATATTTT	CASSFGVSGNTIYF
TRBV4-2	-	-	TRBJ1-4	TGTGCCAGCAGCCAAGATTTCGGAGGAAATGAAAAACTGTTTTTT	CASSQDFGGNEKLFF
TRBV5-4	-	TRBD1	TRBJ2-7	TGTGCCAGCACCAGCCCGACAGGGGACGAGCAGTACTTC	CASTSPTGDEQYF
TRBV10-3	-	-	TRBJ2-2	TGTGCCATCAGTGAGTCGTTGGAGGGATCCACCGGGGAGCTGTTTTTT	CAISESLEGSTGELFF
TRBV29-1	-	TRBD1	TRBJ1-4	TGCAGCGTTGAAGCAGGGGGGATATACGAAAAACTGTTTTTT	CSVEAGGIYEKLFF
TRBV6-5	-	TRBD1	TRBJ1-4	TGTGCCAGCAGGAGGACAGGGGTGGCAGAAAAACTGTTTTTT	CASRRTGVAEKLFF
TRBV7-8	-	-	TRBJ2-3	TGTGCCAGCAGCCCTGGGACTGTTTTGAGCACAGATACGCAGTATTTT	CASSPGTVLSTDTQYF
TRBV11-2	few	-	TRBJ1-2	TGTGCCAGCAGCACAACCTATGGCTACACCTTC	CASSTTYGYTF
TRBV6-6	many	TRBD1	TRBJ2-7	TGTGCCAGCAGTTACGAGGCAGGGGGCTACGAGCAGTACTTC	CASSYEAGGYEQYF
TRBV6-6	-	TRBD2	TRBJ2-7	TGTGCCAGCAGTGGGGCTAGCGGGGTAGACGAGCAGTACTTC	CASSGASGVDEQYF
TRBV4-1	-	-	TRBJ1-5	TGCGCCAGCAGCCAAGCAGAAAATAGCAATCAGCCCCAGCATTTT	CASSQAENSNQPQHF
TRBV4-2	-	-	TRBJ2-1	TGTGCCAGCAGCCAAGATTGGTCAGCGTACAATGAGCAGTTCTTC	CASSQDWSAYNEQFF
TRBV5-1	once	-	TRBJ2-7	TGCGCCAGCAGCTTGGGACAGACTTCCTACGAGCAGTACTTC	CASSLGQTSYEQYF
TRBV30	-	-	TRBJ1-1	TGTGCCTGGAGTTGGGGGCAATATAACACTGAAGCTTTCTTT	CAWSWGQYNTEAFF
TRBV7-2	-	TRBD2	TRBJ2-5	TGTGCCAGCAGCTTACAATACCGCGGGGGGGCCCCCGAGACCCAGTACTTC	CASSLQYRGGAPETQYF
TRBV11-2	-	TRBD2	TRBJ2-5	TGTGCCAGCAGCTTTAGCGGGGGGACGCAGACCCAGTACTTC	CASSFSGGTQTQYF
TRBV10-2	-	TRBD2	TRBJ2-1	TGCGCCAGCAGCCACGGACTAGCGGGCAATGAGCAGTTCTTC	CASSHGLAGNEQFF
TRBV5-1	once	-	TRBJ1-5	TGCGCCAGCAGCTTGGGGACAAGAGGCAATCAGCCCCAGCATTTT	CASSLGTRGNQPQHF
TRBV5-6	-	-	TRBJ1-3	TGTGCCAGCAGCTTGTTGGCAGGATTCTCTGGAAACACCATATATTTT	CASSLLAGFSGNTIYF
TRBV29-1	-	TRBD1	TRBJ2-7	TGCAGCGTTGAAAGATCGACAGGGGGCTACGAGCAGTACTTC	CSVERSTGGYEQYF
TRBV11-2	once	TRBD1	TRBJ1-3	TGTGCCAGCAGCCCCTACAGGGGCGGTGGATTCTCTGGAAACACCATATATTTT	CASSPYRGGGFSGNTIYF
TRBV6-6	few	TRBD2	TRBJ2-7	TGTGCCACCCAAGCGGGGGGCAACTACGAGCAGTACTTC	CATQAGGNYEQYF
TRBV19	-	TRBD1	TRBJ1-5	TGTGCCAGTAGTATAGTAGGGGGCTCCAATCAGCCCCAGCATTTT	CASSIVGGSNQPQHF
TRBV7-2	-	-	TRBJ2-3	TGTGCCAGCAGCTCCGGACTAATCGAGCCGCTGCCAGATGATACGCAGTATTTT	CASSSGLIEPLPDDTQYF
TRBV19	once	TRBD1	TRBJ1-1	TGTGCCAGTAGACGGACAGGGGCGAACACTGAAGCTTTCTTT	CASRRTGANTEAFF
TRBV11-2	-	TRBD1	TRBJ1-2	TGTGCCAGCAGCTTAGAACAGGGGCGTAACTATGGCTACACCTTC	CASSLEQGRNYGYTF
TRBV5-1	-	-	TRBJ1-6	TGCGCCAGCAGCTTGGGACAGGCTATCATAAATTCACCCCTCCACTTT	CASSLGQAIINSPLHF
TRBV19	-	TRBD1	TRBJ1-5	TGTGCCAGTATGGACAGGGGGGCGCAGCCCCAGCATTTT	CASMDRGAQPQHF
TRBV6-1	-	-	TRBJ1-6	TGTGCCAGCAGTCCCCAGTTCTCCTATAATTCACCCCTCCACTTT	CASSPQFSYNSPLHF
TRBV5-1	-	TRBD2	TRBJ2-5	TGCGCCAGCAGCTTGGGAATTAGCGGGGGGTCGGAGACCCAGTACTTC	CASSLGISGGSETQYF
TRBV7-9	-	-	TRBJ2-3	TGTGCCAGCAGCTCAGAGAGGGATTGGGGAGGAGATACGCAGTATTTT	CASSSERDWGGDTQYF
TRBV25-1	-	-	TRBJ2-1	TGTGCCAGCAGGGACAGCTCCTACAATGAGCAGTTCTTC	CASRDSSYNEQFF
TRBV27	-	-	TRBJ1-4	TGTGCCAGCAAACGGCAGGGGTGGTTAACTAATGAAAAACTGTTTTTT	CASKRQGWLTNEKLFF
TRBV28	-	TRBD1	TRBJ1-2	TGTGCCAGCAGCCCCCACGGGACAGGGTTTGGCTACACCTTC	CASSPHGTGFGYTF
TRBV6-5	-	-	TRBJ2-7	TGTGCCAGCATCTCTCCGGTACCCTACGAGCAGTACTTC	CASISPVPYEQYF
TRBV4-3	-	TRBD1	TRBJ1-6	TGCGCCAGCAGCCAGACCGGACAGGGTGCTTCACCCCTCCACTTT	CASSQTGQGASPLHF
TRBV10-3	-	TRBD2	TRBJ2-5	TGTGCCATCGGGGAAGCGGGGGGCCGGAATAAAGAGACCCAGTACTTC	CAIGEAGGRNKETQYF